The text below deals with one T cell receptor (beta chain). These data belong to a study of blood T cell repertoires in COVID-19. Study at large: Samples of COVID-19 (acute and convalescent) were obtained from the United States, Italy and Spain. PBMCs, B-cell-depleted T cells, or T cells were the source of the cDNA or gDNA that made up the material.

Two consecutive negative NP/OP PCR tests, clearance, or resolved symptoms defined Cohort 3 recovery. In the authors' workflow: Amplification from reference gene primers served as the basis for estimated nucleated cell counts. The repertoire was sequenced with immunoSEQ multiplex PCR; TCRdb's copy has only in-frame clones and lacks some. The V and J calls and clone size are taken from that table; D and trimming were inferred from the DNA. The table has about 160,000 clones, about 90% seen once. Material: PBMCs or T cells enriched from blood (not recorded which). This TCR came from a woman in her fifties or sixties who had recovered from COVID-19.

The CDR3 DNA sequence: TGCGCCAGCAGCCAACGCGGAACTAGCGGGAGGGGCAATGAGCAGTTCTTC. Its protein is CASSQRGTSGRGNEQFF. V is TRBV4-3 and J is TRBJ2-1; 13 bases align to TRBD2. This CDR3 has 17 residues. V trimming: 2 bases; J trimming: 6 bases; junction bases outside the gene matches: 7. Germline V gives CDR1 LGHNA, CDR2 YSLEER.